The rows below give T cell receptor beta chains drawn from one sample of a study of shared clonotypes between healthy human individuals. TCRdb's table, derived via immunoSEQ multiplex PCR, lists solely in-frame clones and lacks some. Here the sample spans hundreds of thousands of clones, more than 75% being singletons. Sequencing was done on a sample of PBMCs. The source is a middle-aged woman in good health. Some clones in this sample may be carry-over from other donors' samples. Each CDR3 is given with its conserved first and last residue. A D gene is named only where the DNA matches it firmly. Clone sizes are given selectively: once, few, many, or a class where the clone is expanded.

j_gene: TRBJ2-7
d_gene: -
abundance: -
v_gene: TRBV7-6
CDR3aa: CASRYDRRGTYEQYF
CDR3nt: TGTGCCAGCAGATACGACAGGAGGGGGACCTACGAGCAGTACTTC

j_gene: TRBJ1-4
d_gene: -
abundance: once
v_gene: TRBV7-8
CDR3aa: CASSPEGGGKDEKLFF
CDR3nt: TGTGCCAGCAGCCCGGAGGGGGGCGGCAAGGATGAAAAACTGTTTTTT

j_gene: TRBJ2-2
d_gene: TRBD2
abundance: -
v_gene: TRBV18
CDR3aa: CASSPQAGLVLSGELFF
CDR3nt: TGTGCCAGCTCACCTCAGGCGGGACTAGTTCTGTCCGGGGAGCTGTTTTTT

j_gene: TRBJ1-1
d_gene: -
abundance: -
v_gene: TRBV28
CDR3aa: CASIGAGFEDFLMLAFF
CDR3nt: TGTGCCAGCATTGGGGCAGGGTTTGAAGATTTTTTAATGTTGGCTTTCTTT

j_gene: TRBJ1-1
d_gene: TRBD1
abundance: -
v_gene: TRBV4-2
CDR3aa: CASSLLAGGTNTEAFF
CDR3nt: TGTGCCAGCAGCCTGCTGGCAGGGGGGACGAACACTGAAGCTTTCTTT

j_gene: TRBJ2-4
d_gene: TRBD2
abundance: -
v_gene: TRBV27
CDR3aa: CASSPQGGRVVNIQYF
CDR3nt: TGTGCCAGCAGTCCACAAGGTGGGAGGGTCGTAAACATTCAGTACTTC

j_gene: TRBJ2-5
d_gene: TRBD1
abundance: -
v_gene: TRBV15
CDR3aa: CATSRAGGYETQYF
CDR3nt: TGTGCCACCAGCAGAGCAGGGGGCTACGAGACCCAGTACTTC

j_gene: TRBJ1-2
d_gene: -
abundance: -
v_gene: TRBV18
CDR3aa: CASSPVGEDGYTF
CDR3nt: TGTGCCAGCTCACCAGTGGGGGAGGATGGCTACACCTTC

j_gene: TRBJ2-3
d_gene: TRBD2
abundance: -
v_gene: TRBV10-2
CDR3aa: CASTSGLITDTQYF
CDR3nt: TGCGCCAGTACTAGCGGCCTTATCACAGATACGCAGTATTTT

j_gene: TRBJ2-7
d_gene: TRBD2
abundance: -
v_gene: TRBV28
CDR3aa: CASSLTSGSNEQYF
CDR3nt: TGTGCCAGCAGTTTGACTAGCGGGAGCAACGAGCAGTACTTC

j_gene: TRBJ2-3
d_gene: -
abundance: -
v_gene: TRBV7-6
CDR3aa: CASSVTPNTQYF
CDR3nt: TGTGCCAGCAGCGTCACTCCTAATACGCAGTATTTT

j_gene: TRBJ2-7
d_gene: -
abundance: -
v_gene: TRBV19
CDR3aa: CASSIARDGSSYEQYF
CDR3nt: TGTGCCAGTAGTATAGCTCGGGACGGTAGCTCCTACGAGCAGTACTTC

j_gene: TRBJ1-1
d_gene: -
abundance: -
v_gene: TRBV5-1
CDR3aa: CASSLAGDPGTEAFF
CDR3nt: TGCGCCAGCAGCTTGGCGGGGGACCCAGGCACTGAAGCTTTCTTT

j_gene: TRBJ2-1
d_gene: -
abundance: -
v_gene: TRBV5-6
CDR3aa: CASSLEFGNEQFF
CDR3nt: TGTGCCAGCAGCTTGGAGTTCGGGAATGAGCAGTTCTTC

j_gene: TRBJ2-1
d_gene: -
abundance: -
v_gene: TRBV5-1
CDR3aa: CASSLDVGDAYNEQFF
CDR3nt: TGCGCCAGCAGCTTGGATGTAGGGGACGCCTACAATGAGCAGTTCTTC

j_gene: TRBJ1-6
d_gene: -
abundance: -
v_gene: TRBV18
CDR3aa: CASSDTNNSPLHF
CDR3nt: TGTGCCAGCTCAGATACGAATAATTCACCCCTCCACTTT

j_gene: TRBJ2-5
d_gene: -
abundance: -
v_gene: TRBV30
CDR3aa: CAWSASLETQYF
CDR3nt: TGTGCCTGGAGTGCCTCACTGGAGACCCAGTACTTC

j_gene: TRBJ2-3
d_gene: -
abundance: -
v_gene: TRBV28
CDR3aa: CASSLVHTTDTQYF
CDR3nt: TGTGCCAGCAGTCTGGTTCATACCACAGATACGCAGTATTTT

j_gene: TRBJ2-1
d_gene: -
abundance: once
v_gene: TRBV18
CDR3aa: CASSPQPYNEQFF
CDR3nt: TGTGCCAGCTCACCCCAGCCCTACAATGAGCAGTTCTTC

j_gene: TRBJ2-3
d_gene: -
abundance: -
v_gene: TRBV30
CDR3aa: CAHNPGGTDTQYF
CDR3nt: TGTGCTCACAACCCAGGAGGCACAGATACGCAGTATTTT

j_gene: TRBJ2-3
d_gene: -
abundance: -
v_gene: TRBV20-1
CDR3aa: CSAEMTDTQYF
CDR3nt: TGCAGTGCCGAGATGACAGATACGCAGTATTTT

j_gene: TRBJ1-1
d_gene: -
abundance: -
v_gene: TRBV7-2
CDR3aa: CASSPGSGTEAFF
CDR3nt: TGTGCCAGCAGCCCAGGGTCGGGCACTGAAGCTTTCTTT

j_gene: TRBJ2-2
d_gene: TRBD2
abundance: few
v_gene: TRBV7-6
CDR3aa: CASSQSGRNTGELFF
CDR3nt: TGTGCCAGCAGCCAAAGCGGGAGGAACACCGGGGAGCTGTTTTTT

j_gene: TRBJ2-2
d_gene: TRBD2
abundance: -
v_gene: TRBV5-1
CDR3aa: CASSLVASGRVNTGELFF
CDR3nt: TGCGCCAGCAGCTTGGTGGCTAGCGGGAGGGTGAACACCGGGGAGCTGTTTTTT

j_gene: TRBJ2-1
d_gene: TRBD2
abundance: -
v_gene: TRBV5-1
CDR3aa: CASSLATSGRQGEQFF
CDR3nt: TGCGCCAGCAGCTTGGCCACTAGCGGGAGGCAGGGTGAGCAGTTCTTC

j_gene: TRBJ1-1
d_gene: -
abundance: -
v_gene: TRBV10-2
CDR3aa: CASKGRNTEAFF
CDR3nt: TGCGCCAGCAAGGGGAGAAACACTGAAGCTTTCTTT

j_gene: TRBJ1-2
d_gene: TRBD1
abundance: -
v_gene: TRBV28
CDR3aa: CASSLGTGTYGYTF
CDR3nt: TGTGCCAGCAGTTTAGGGACAGGAACCTATGGCTACACCTTC

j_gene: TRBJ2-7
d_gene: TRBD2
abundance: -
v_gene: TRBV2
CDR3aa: CASRFAGVSRQYF
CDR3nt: TGTGCCAGCAGGTTCGCGGGAGTAAGTAGGCAGTACTTC

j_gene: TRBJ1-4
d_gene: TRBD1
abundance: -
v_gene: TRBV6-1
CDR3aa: CASTAEGTGNEKLFF
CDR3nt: TGTGCCAGCACCGCCGAGGGGACAGGCAATGAAAAACTGTTTTTT

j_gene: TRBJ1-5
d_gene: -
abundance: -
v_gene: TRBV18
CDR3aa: CASSPWGGVQPQHF
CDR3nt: TGTGCCAGCTCACCTTGGGGGGGGGTACAGCCCCAGCATTTT

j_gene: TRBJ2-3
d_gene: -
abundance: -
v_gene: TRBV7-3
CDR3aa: CASSHGGKDTQYF
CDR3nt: TGTGCCAGCAGCCACGGAGGGAAAGATACGCAGTATTTT

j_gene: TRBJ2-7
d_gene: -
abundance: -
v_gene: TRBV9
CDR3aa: CASSVGGSLSYEQYF
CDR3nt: TGTGCCAGCAGCGTAGGAGGGTCCCTCTCCTACGAGCAGTACTTC

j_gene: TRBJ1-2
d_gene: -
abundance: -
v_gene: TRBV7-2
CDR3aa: CASSLVGWGQAGYTF
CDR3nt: TGTGCCAGCAGCTTAGTCGGATGGGGCCAGGCTGGCTACACCTTC

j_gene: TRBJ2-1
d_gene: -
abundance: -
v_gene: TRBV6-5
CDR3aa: CASSKGPNNEQFF
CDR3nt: TGTGCCAGCAGCAAGGGGCCCAACAATGAGCAGTTCTTC

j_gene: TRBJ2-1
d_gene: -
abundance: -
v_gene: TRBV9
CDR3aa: CASSWDPRPGYNEQFF
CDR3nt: TGTGCCAGCAGCTGGGACCCACGACCGGGCTACAATGAGCAGTTCTTC

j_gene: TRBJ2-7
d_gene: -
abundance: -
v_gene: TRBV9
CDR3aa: CASSVGDYRSYEQYF
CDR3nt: TGTGCCAGCAGCGTAGGAGACTATCGCTCCTACGAGCAGTACTTC

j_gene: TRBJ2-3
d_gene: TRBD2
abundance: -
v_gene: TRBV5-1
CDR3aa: CASSSGLAGGQGDTQYF
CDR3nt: TGCGCCAGCAGCTCTGGACTAGCGGGAGGACAGGGAGATACGCAGTATTTT